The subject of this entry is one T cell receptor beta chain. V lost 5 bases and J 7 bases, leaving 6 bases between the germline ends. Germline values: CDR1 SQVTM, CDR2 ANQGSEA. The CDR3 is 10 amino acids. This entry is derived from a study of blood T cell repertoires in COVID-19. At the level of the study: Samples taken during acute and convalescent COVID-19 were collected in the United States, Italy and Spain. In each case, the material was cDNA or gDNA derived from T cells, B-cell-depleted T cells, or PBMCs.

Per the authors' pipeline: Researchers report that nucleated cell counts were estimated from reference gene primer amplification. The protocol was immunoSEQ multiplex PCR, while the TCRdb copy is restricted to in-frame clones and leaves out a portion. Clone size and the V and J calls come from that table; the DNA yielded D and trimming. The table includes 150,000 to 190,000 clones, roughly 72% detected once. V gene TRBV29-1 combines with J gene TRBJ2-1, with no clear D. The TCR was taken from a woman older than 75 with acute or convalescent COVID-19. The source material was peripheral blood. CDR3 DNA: TGCAGCGTTAAACAGAATGAGCAGTTCTTC. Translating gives CSVKQNEQFF.